One and the same sample provided the 20 T cell receptor beta chains below, sequenced in a study of T cell clonotyping in hematopoietic cell transplantation. TCRdb's copy holds only in-frame clones and misses some; the assay was immunoSEQ multiplex PCR. Of around 16,000 clones detected, over 50% appear once; the ten largest clones hold about 10%. Source: PBMCs, taken 30 days after allogeneic stem cell transplant. These TCRs come from a male patient aged 50 to 60 who had an allogeneic stem cell transplant from an unrelated donor, so T cells may come from the graft donor. Some clones in this sample may be carry-over from other donors' samples.

The chain combines TRBV30 with TRBJ1-1, with a tentative D call TRBD1 (5 bases). Per the germline V gene, CDR1 is GTSNPN and CDR2 is SVGIG (reference sequence). The CDR3 sequence is 14 residues long. Trimming cost V 0 bases and J 4 bases, with 12 bases left between them. This CDR3 reads CAWSVGGRITEAFF. CDR3 DNA sequence: TGTGCCTGGAGTGTTGGGGGTCGGATCACTGAAGCTTTCTTT.

This clone was seen more than once but under ten times. This rearrangement joins TRBV19 to TRBJ2-7, with 8 nucleotides matching TRBD1. In germline, CDR1 is LNHDA, CDR2 SQIVND (reference sequence). CDR3 length: 12 amino acids. The V segment lost 5 bases and the J segment 4 bases; nucleotides outside the gene matches: 1. The CDR3 DNA is TGTGCCAGTAGTCGACAGGGGTACGAGCAGTACTTC. Translated, it gives CASSRQGYEQYF.

The V and J genes are TRBV30 and TRBJ2-5; 7 bases align to TRBD1. The J call may be in error: the DNA end matches TRBJ2-7 better. The CDR3 sequence is 13 residues long. Germline CDR1 GTSNPN, CDR2 SVGIG (reference sequence). DNA for the CDR3: TGTGCCTGGAGCCCCGGGACAGTCTACGAGCAGTACTTC. Protein product: CAWSPGTVYEQYF.

The CDR3 coding sequence is TGTGCCTGGAGTGTAGATAACGGGGCCACAGATACGCAGTATTTT. Its protein product is CAWSVDNGATDTQYF. This chain links TRBV30 with TRBJ2-3; D assignment may be TRBD1 or TRBD2 (5 bases each). The CDR3 contains 15 residues. Germline V gene sequence: CDR1 GTSNPN, CDR2 SVGIG (reference sequence). Trimming shortened V by 0 bases and J by 2 bases, and 12 bases separated the two germline ends.

The chain has TRBV30 and TRBJ1-1; D remains ambiguous. V was clipped by 4 bases and J by 6 bases, with 15 bases between them. CDR3 length: 13 residues. Germline-derived CDR1 and CDR2 are GTSNPN and SVGIG (reference sequence). DNA for the CDR3: TGTGCCTGGACGGAGGGAGCCTTCGCTGAAGCTTTCTTT. Translating gives CAWTEGAFAEAFF. Looking up the rest from reference TRBV30 and TRBJ1-1 gives the full variable domain: SQTIHQWPATLVQPVGSPLSLECTVEGTSNPNLYWYRQAAGRGLQLLFYSVGIGQISSEVPQNLSASRPQDRQFILSSKKLLLSDSGFYLCAWTEGAFAEAFFGQGTRLTVV.

This chain links TRBV4-3 with TRBJ1-2, with unresolved D. CDR1 LGHNA and CDR2 YSLEER come from the germline V gene. This CDR3 contains 15 residues. The germline V and J ends were trimmed by 0 bases and 4 bases, with 12 bases remaining between them. The CDR3 here is CASSQENSPLYGYTF. Here the CDR3 DNA reads TGCGCCAGCAGCCAAGAGAACAGCCCACTCTATGGCTACACCTTC.

The chain joins TRBV29-1 to TRBJ1-5; possibly TRBD1 for D (6 bases). Trimming took off 6 bases at V and 0 bases at J, with 9 bases between the two ends. Per the germline V gene, CDR1 is SQVTM and CDR2 is ANQGSEA. The CDR3 is 13 amino acids. Here the CDR3 DNA reads TGCAGCGTAGGGGGGAATAGCAATCAGCCCCAGCATTTT. Residues: CSVGGNSNQPQHF. Supplemented by reference TRBV29-1 and TRBJ1-5, the full variable domain reads SAVISQKPSRDICQRGTSLTIQCQVDSQVTMMFWYRQQPGQSLTLIATANQGSEATYESGFVIDKFPISRPNLTFSTLTVSNMSPEDSSIYLCSVGGNSNQPQHFGDGTRLSIL.

J is TRBJ2-7 and V is TRBV7-9; D ambiguous. CDR3 size: 15 residues. Trimming left V 5 bases short and J 4 bases short, with 18 bases between. Germline values: CDR1 SEHNR, CDR2 FQNEAQ (reference sequence). The CDR3 region is CASSLDRTALYEQYF. The CDR3 DNA follows: TGTGCCAGCAGCCTGGACCGGACCGCGCTATACGAGCAGTACTTC.

The genes are TRBV30 and TRBJ2-7; D remains ambiguous. V lost 0 bases and J lost 4, with 7 bases in between. CDR1 GTSNPN and CDR2 SVGIG come from the germline V gene (reference sequence). This CDR3 region has 12 residues. The DNA of the CDR3 is TGTGCCTGGAGTGTCGGGTTTTACGAGCAGTACTTC. Translation gives CAWSVGFYEQYF. The variable domain in full, with the rest retrieved from reference TRBV30 and TRBJ2-7, is SQTIHQWPATLVQPVGSPLSLECTVEGTSNPNLYWYRQAAGRGLQLLFYSVGIGQISSEVPQNLSASRPQDRQFILSSKKLLLSDSGFYLCAWSVGFYEQYFGPGTRLTVT.

This clone was detected only once. The chain couples TRBV19 to TRBJ1-5, with no clear D. The CDR3 sequence is 13 residues long. Germline CDR1 reads LNHDA; CDR2 reads SQIVND (reference sequence). V dropped 1 base and J dropped 5 bases, with 6 bases sitting between them. The CDR3 spells CASSIGLDQPQHF. As DNA, the CDR3 is TGTGCCAGTAGTATAGGACTAGATCAGCCCCAGCATTTT. Drawing the rest from reference TRBV19 and TRBJ1-5, the complete variable domain is DGGITQSPKYLFRKEGQNVTLSCEQNLNHDAMYWYRQDPGQGLRLIYYSQIVNDFQKGDIAEGYSVSREKKESFPLTVTSAQKNPTAFYLCASSIGLDQPQHFGDGTRLSIL.

The chain carries TRBV25-1 and TRBJ2-7; 7 nucleotides align to TRBD1. This CDR3 is 14 amino acids long. V was clipped by 5 bases and J by 2 bases; unmatched bases: 6. Germline V gives CDR1 MGHDK, CDR2 SYGVNS. The CDR3: CASSTLGQAYEQYF. The CDR3 coding sequence is TGTGCCAGCAGTACCCTCGGACAGGCCTACGAGCAGTACTTC.

The chain couples TRBV6-6 to TRBJ2-6; no definite D call. This CDR3 comprises 11 residues. The germline gives CDR1 MNHNY, CDR2 SVGAGI (reference sequence). With 10 bases removed from V and 4 bases from J, the gap between germline ends came to 5 bases. CDR3 protein: CATTGANVLTF. The DNA of the CDR3 is TGTGCCACTACAGGGGCCAACGTCCTGACTTTC.

This rearrangement joins TRBV12-5 to TRBJ1-4, with TRBD1 matching over 8 bases. The CDR3 covers 15 residues. V shed 6 bases and J 9 bases; nucleotides not matched to a gene: 12. The V gene's germline CDR1 is LGHNT and CDR2 FRNRAP. The CDR3: CASGVMTGEWKKLFF. In DNA, the CDR3 is TGTGCTAGTGGCGTGATGACAGGGGAATGGAAAAAACTGTTTTTT.

This sequence joins TRBV29-1 and TRBJ1-1, with 7 nucleotides matching TRBD1. V gave up 1 base and J gave up 5 bases; unmatched junction bases: 4. Germline V gene sequence: CDR1 SQVTM, CDR2 ANQGSEA. The CDR3 has 13 residues. The CDR3 coding sequence is TGCAGCGTTGAAGGACAGGGAAAGACTGAAGCTTTCTTT. This encodes CSVEGQGKTEAFF.

The gene calls are TRBV27 and TRBJ2-2; D not certain. The V gene lost 2 bases and the J gene lost 1 base, with 5 bases spanning the gap. Germline CDR1 is MNHEY and CDR2 is SMNVEV (reference sequence). The CDR3 is 14 residues long. CDR3 coding DNA: TGTGCCAGCAGTTTACGGCAGAACACCGGGGAGCTGTTTTTT. Protein product: CASSLRQNTGELFF.

This sequence joins TRBV19 and TRBJ2-1, with 7 nucleotides matching TRBD2. Germline V CDR1 and CDR2: LNHDA, SQIVND (reference sequence). The CDR3 length is 14 residues. The V gene end was trimmed by 3 bases and the J gene end by 8 bases; junction bases not matched to a gene: 7. The CDR3 loop reads CASSMVAGRDEQFF. The CDR3, as DNA: TGTGCCAGTAGTATGGTAGCAGGGAGGGATGAGCAGTTCTTC.

This clone was detected a few times. This chain links TRBV6-1 with TRBJ1-1, with no clear D. The CDR3 runs 11 residues. Germline lookup yields CDR1 MNHNS and CDR2 SASEGT. Between the trimmed V and J ends, which lost 7 bases and 8 bases, there was a span of 11 bases. The CDR3 region has the DNA TGTGCCAGCACCCGGACGGAAGAAGCTTTCTTT. It codes for CASTRTEEAFF.

V and J are TRBV6-6 and TRBJ1-1; 7 positions match TRBD1. J gave up 8 bases and V 2 bases, and 8 bases lay outside the gene matches. From germline, CDR1 is MNHNY and CDR2 SVGAGI (reference sequence). The CDR3 spans 14 residues. The CDR3, as DNA: TGTGCCAGCAGTTACCCTGGGACAGCTCAAGAAGCTTTCTTT. Residues: CASSYPGTAQEAFF.

The chain employs TRBV5-6 and TRBJ2-6; TRBD1 matches 12 bases. V was clipped by 4 bases and J by 2 bases; unmatched bases: 4. There are 17 residues in the CDR3. Germline lookup yields CDR1 SGHDT and CDR2 YYEEEE. Here the CDR3 DNA reads TGTGCCAGCAGCCCCGGGACAGGGGGCCCTGGGGCCAACGTCCTGACTTTC. Translated: CASSPGTGGPGANVLTF.

This CDR3 reads CASSLDPGSRGEQYF. The CDR3, as DNA: TGTGCCAGCAGCTTAGACCCGGGATCCCGGGGCGAGCAGTACTTC. V gene TRBV7-2 combines with J gene TRBJ2-7; D is perhaps TRBD2 (5 bases). Per the germline V gene, CDR1 is SGHTA and CDR2 is FQGNSA. The CDR3 is 15 residues long. Trimming took off 1 base at V and 6 bases at J, with 16 bases between the two ends.